This T cell receptor (beta chain) is drawn from a study of blood T cell repertoires in COVID-19. V lost 2 bases and J lost 4, with 17 bases in between. The CDR3 sequence is 17 residues long. CDR1 is SGHVS, CDR2 FQNEAQ, per germline. Using immunoSEQ multiplex PCR, the repertoire was profiled, and TCRdb retains in-frame clones only, with some absent. The sample lists about 210,000 clones, about 90% occurring once. The sequence was obtained from a young man who had recovered from COVID-19. V usage is TRBV7-8 and J usage is TRBJ2-2; maybe TRBD1 (6 bases). Sequencing was done on a sample of PBMCs or T cells enriched from blood (not recorded which). This CDR3 reads CASSLFLEIGGTGELFF. CDR3 bases: TGTGCCAGCAGCTTATTTCTGGAGATAGGGGGCACCGGGGAGCTGTTTTTT.